This T cell receptor (beta chain) was sequenced during a study of T cells in Graves' hyperthyroidism and ophthalmopathy. Study-level findings and limits: Model output signaled ophthalmopathy a median approximately 6 months ahead of onset.

The CDR3 spans 15 residues. Germline V gene data show CDR1 as LGHDT and CDR2 as YNNKEL (reference sequence). V dropped 6 bases and J dropped 1 base, with 12 bases sitting between them. TCR beta CDR3 regions were amplified from RNA transcripts. Carried out on the TCR CDR3, a first-round RT-PCR used the HTBI primer set. A single record per CDR3 protein comes from TCRdb applying MiXCR to the multiplex PCR reads. The repertoire holds about 640,000 distinct CDR3 sequences, with 20% to 25% as singletons. The table lists this clonotype with a few counts. Its target is unknown. The chain uses TRBV3-1 and TRBJ2-2; tentatively, D is TRBD1 (5 bases). The sequenced material came from blood. The TCR sequence derives from a man aged 30-40 years with Graves' ophthalmopathy. CDR3 in DNA: TGTGCCAGCAGAGGCCGACAGCAGAACACCGGGGAGCTGTTTTTT. Residues: CASRGRQQNTGELFF. The entire variable domain, with the rest obtained from reference TRBV3-1 and TRBJ2-2, is as follows: DTAVSQTPKYLVTQMGNDKSIKCEQNLGHDTMYWYKQDSKKFLKIMFSYNNKELIINETVPNRFSPKSPDKAHLNLHINSLELGDSAVYFCASRGRQQNTGELFFGEGSRLTVL.